The entry that follows covers one TCR beta chain sequence. Its antigen remains unknown. These data originate in a study of vaccination effects on CD4 cells after COVID-19. This table comes from immunoSEQ multiplex PCR, and its TCRdb copy is limited to in-frame clones, with some not included. The table has around 66,000 clones, about 71% seen once. The ViraFEST assay expanded antigen-specific CD4+ T cells with viral peptide pools before sequencing. Upon completion of approximately ten days in culture, CD4+ T cells were isolated. Negative nucleocapsid antibody tests before and after vaccination confirmed no previous SARS-CoV-2 infection. The sequence came from a human donor who received a COVID-19 vaccine. Sequences were derived from CD4+ T cells from PBMCs cultured with HCoV-OC43 spike peptides, sampled before COVID-19 vaccination. Noted subset: HCoV-OC43 spike overlapping peptide pool stimulation.

CDR3 protein: CATSREEGDGYTF. In DNA, the CDR3 is TGTGCCACCAGCAGAGAAGAAGGGGATGGCTACACCTTC. V is TRBV15 and J is TRBJ1-2, with D tentatively TRBD1 (5 bases). V lost 0 bases and J 6 bases, leaving 8 bases between the germline ends. The CDR3 is made up of 13 amino acids. Germline V gene sequence: CDR1 LNHNV, CDR2 YYDKDF (reference sequence).